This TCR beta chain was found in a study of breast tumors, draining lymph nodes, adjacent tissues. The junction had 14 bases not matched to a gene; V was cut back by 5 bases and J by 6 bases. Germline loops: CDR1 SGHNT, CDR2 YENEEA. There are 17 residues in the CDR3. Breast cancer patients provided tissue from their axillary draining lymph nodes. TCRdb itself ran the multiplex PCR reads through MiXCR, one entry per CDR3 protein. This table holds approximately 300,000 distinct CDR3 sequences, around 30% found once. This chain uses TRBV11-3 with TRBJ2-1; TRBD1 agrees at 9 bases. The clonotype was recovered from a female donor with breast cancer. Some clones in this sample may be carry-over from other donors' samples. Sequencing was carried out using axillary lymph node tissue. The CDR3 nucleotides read TGTGCCAGCAGCGAAGAATTTCTGGACAGGGGAGGCAATGAGCAGTTCTTC. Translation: CASSEEFLDRGGNEQFF.